This TCR beta chain stems from a study of cytomegalovirus exposure and HLA in healthy donors. Whole-study context: As an earlier analysis found, 150 million to 200 million T cells yielded approximately 110 million unique TCR beta sequences.

It was with 60 Vbeta and 13 Jbeta primers that the PCR ran. TCRdb's copy holds only in-frame clones and misses some; the assay was immunoSEQ multiplex PCR. The sample contains roughly 130,000 clones, 84% of which appear only once. With 3 bases clipped from V and 0 bases from J, the junction kept 2 bases outside the gene matches. This CDR3 contains 14 residues. CDR1 and CDR2 from the germline V gene are SEHNR and FQNEAQ (reference sequence). This sequence originates from a man aged 45-65 years in good health and CMV-seronegative. Source material: PBMCs. The genes are TRBV7-9 and TRBJ2-7; 7 bases agree with TRBD2. The CDR3: CASSLRGYSYEQYF. The CDR3 DNA reads as TGTGCCAGCAGCTTGCGGGGGTACTCCTACGAGCAGTACTTC.